What follows are 16 T cell receptor beta chains derived from one specimen sequenced in a study of shared T cell receptors in the human thymus. TCRdb's copy holds only in-frame clones and misses some; the assay was immunoSEQ multiplex PCR. The sample lists about 380,000 clones, approximately 95% occurring once. The sample comprised thymocytes. The receptors derive from a human donor.

V gene TRBV7-6 combines with J gene TRBJ2-7, with 13 bases lining up with TRBD2. Germline lookup yields CDR1 SGHVS and CDR2 FNYEAQ. Germline trimming cut 5 bases from V and 5 bases from J; bases unmatched to any gene: 12. The length of the CDR3 is 17 residues. CDR3 region: CASSPRTSGSDVHEQYF. DNA of the CDR3: TGTGCCAGCAGCCCAAGGACTAGCGGGAGTGACGTTCACGAGCAGTACTTC.

The gene calls are TRBV7-3 and TRBJ2-2, with 9 positions matching TRBD2. The CDR3 sequence is 20 residues long. The J segment lost 3 bases and the V segment lost 1 base, leaving 15 bases of the junction unmatched. Germline assignment: CDR1 SGHTA and CDR2 FQGTGA. Here the CDR3 DNA reads TGTGCCAGCAGCTTAATTAAGGGGACTAGCACCTCCGCGGACACCGGGGAGCTGTTTTTT. This sequence encodes CASSLIKGTSTSADTGELFF.

This clone was counted a single time. The chain has TRBV4-1 and TRBJ2-1, with 12 bases identical to TRBD1. CDR1 MGHRA and CDR2 YSYEKL come from the germline V gene. V was clipped by 1 base and J by 6 bases; unmatched bases: 4. This CDR3 has 16 residues. The CDR3 nucleotides read TGCGCCAGCAGCCAAGCCCGGGACAGGGGGCCCAATGAGCAGTTCTTC. Protein product: CASSQARDRGPNEQFF.

The V gene is TRBV7-2, the J gene TRBJ1-2; D uncertain. The germline CDR1 and CDR2 sequences are SGHTA and FQGNSA. Trimming shortened V by 1 base and J by 4 bases, and 25 bases separated the two germline ends. The CDR3 loop spans 19 amino acids. CDR3 in amino acids: CASSLGSGTPTKVVYGYTF. The CDR3 DNA is TGTGCCAGCAGCTTAGGATCAGGTACCCCCACTAAGGTAGTCTATGGCTACACCTTC. Full variable domain (rest looked up from reference TRBV7-2 and TRBJ1-2): GAGVSQSPSNKVTEKGKDVELRCDPISGHTALYWYRQSLGQGLEFLIYFQGNSAPDKSGLPSDRFSAERTGGSVSTLTIQRTQQEDSAVYLCASSLGSGTPTKVVYGYTFGSGTRLTVV.

The chain couples TRBV25-1 to TRBJ1-1, with 9 nucleotides matching TRBD1. Unmatched junction bases numbered 10, after V lost 3 bases and J lost 2 bases. CDR3 length: 17 amino acids. From germline, CDR1 is MGHDK and CDR2 SYGVNS. The CDR3 nucleotides are TGTGCCAGCAGTGAGATTACAGGGGGCGGAAAAAACACTGAAGCTTTCTTT. As protein: CASSEITGGGKNTEAFF. The full variable domain, rest sourced from reference TRBV25-1 and TRBJ1-1, is EADIYQTPRYLVIGTGKKITLECSQTMGHDKMYWYQQDPGMELHLIHYSYGVNSTEKGDLSSESTVSRIRTEHFPLTLESARPSHTSQYLCASSEITGGGKNTEAFFGQGTRLTVV.

V is TRBV4-3 and J is TRBJ2-1; TRBD2 is a possible D gene (6 bases). CDR1 LGHNA and CDR2 YSLEER come from the germline V gene. The CDR3 sequence is 13 residues long. V was cut by 7 bases and J by 6 bases, with 13 bases left in between. As DNA, the CDR3 is TGCGCCAGCATCTCTAGCGACCCCAATGAGCAGTTCTTC. This gives the protein CASISSDPNEQFF.

The rearrangement uses TRBV5-6 and TRBJ1-2, with a possible D match to TRBD1 (5 bases). V shed 1 base and J shed 5 bases, with 15 bases lying between them. CDR3 length equals 15 residues. The germline V gene encodes CDR1 SGHDT and CDR2 YYEEEE. This CDR3 is CASSLWGSQPYGYTF. The CDR3 DNA follows: TGTGCCAGCAGCTTGTGGGGGTCCCAACCTTATGGCTACACCTTC.

This clone is a singleton in its sample. V gene TRBV7-8 combines with J gene TRBJ2-2; 7 positions agree with TRBD1. V lost 4 bases and J lost 0; bases outside the gene matches: 2. The CDR3 contains 15 residues. Germline CDR1 SGHVS, CDR2 FQNEAQ. Here the CDR3 reads CASSWGQTNTGELFF. The CDR3, as DNA: TGTGCCAGCAGCTGGGGACAGACGAACACCGGGGAGCTGTTTTTT.

This chain uses TRBV18 with TRBJ1-1; perhaps TRBD1 as D (6 bases). The CDR3 contains 21 residues. Germline CDR1 reads KGHSH; CDR2 reads LQKENI. V shed 4 bases and J shed 3 bases, with 33 bases lying between them. CDR3 residues: CASSLPTVYSGTRYWYTEAFF. The CDR3 coding sequence is TGTGCCAGCTCACTCCCGACCGTATACTCCGGGACACGGTATTGGTACACTGAAGCTTTCTTT. Filled out from reference TRBV18 and TRBJ1-1, the complete variable domain reads NAGVMQNPRHLVRRRGQEARLRCSPMKGHSHVYWYRQLPEEGLKFMVYLQKENIIDESGMPKERFSAEFPKEGPSILRIQQVVRGDSAAYFCASSLPTVYSGTRYWYTEAFFGQGTRLTVV.

The V and J genes are TRBV5-1 and TRBJ2-1; D tentatively reads TRBD1 or TRBD2 (6 bases each). V was pared by 4 bases and J by 5 bases, with 16 bases between. CDR1 and CDR2 from the germline V gene are SGHRS and YFSETQ. This CDR3 spans 15 amino acids. CDR3 residues: CASSRGGIYHNEQFF. CDR3 nucleotides: TGCGCCAGCAGCCGAGGGGGGATCTACCACAATGAGCAGTTCTTC. The full variable domain, in which reference TRBV5-1 and TRBJ2-1 provide the parts outside the CDR3, is KAGVTQTPRYLIKTRGQQVTLSCSPISGHRSVSWYQQTPGQGLQFLFEYFSETQRNKGNFPGRFSGRQFSNSRSEMNVSTLELGDSALYLCASSRGGIYHNEQFFGPGTRLTVL.

The chain joins TRBV7-9 to TRBJ1-2; the D is unclear. V lost 1 base and J 7 bases, leaving 22 bases between the germline ends. CDR3 length: 17 residues. Germline CDR1 reads SEHNR; CDR2 reads FQNEAQ (reference sequence). The CDR3 spells CASSLEWVLGRAIGYTF. The CDR3, as DNA: TGTGCCAGCAGCTTAGAGTGGGTTTTGGGCCGCGCAATTGGCTACACCTTC.

CDR3 sequence: CASSESTLAGCDETQYF. In nucleotides, the CDR3 is TGCGCCAGCAGTGAGTCGACGTTAGCGGGTTGTGATGAGACCCAGTACTTC. The chain carries TRBV10-1 and TRBJ2-5, with TRBD2 matching 7 bases. The CDR3 is 17 amino acids. Per germline, CDR1 WNHNN and CDR2 SYGVQD (reference sequence). The J segment lost 5 bases and the V segment lost 0 bases, leaving 12 bases of the junction unmatched.

This chain joins TRBV6-1 and TRBJ1-5; maybe TRBD1 (5 bases). Germline loops: CDR1 MNHNS, CDR2 SASEGT. With 6 bases removed from V and 9 bases from J, the gap between germline ends came to 21 bases. CDR3 size: 15 residues. The CDR3 region has the DNA TGTGCCAGCAGATGGGAACAGGCACAATCTTCGCCCCAGCATTTT. Translation gives CASRWEQAQSSPQHF.

The rearrangement links TRBV11-2 to TRBJ2-7; maybe TRBD2 (6 bases). In germline, CDR1 is SGHAT, CDR2 FQNNGV. The CDR3 has 13 amino acids. V was trimmed by 1 base and J by 2 bases, leaving 6 bases between them. The CDR3 here is CASSLVAAYEQYF. The CDR3 DNA sequence: TGTGCCAGCAGCTTAGTAGCGGCCTACGAGCAGTACTTC.

Of note for this clone: Other DNA sequences in this sample translate to the same CDR3. The CDR3 loop reads CASSEFGNQPQHF. DNA for the CDR3: TGTGCCAGCAGTGAGTTTGGCAATCAGCCCCAGCATTTT. The chain recombines TRBV6-4 with TRBJ1-5; the D is unclear. The germline V gene encodes CDR1 MRHNA and CDR2 SNTAGT. The V gene lost 3 bases and the J gene lost 2 bases, with 5 bases spanning the gap. This CDR3 has 13 amino acids.

The chain has TRBV12-5 and TRBJ2-1; TRBD2 matches 7 bases. The V segment lost 3 bases and the J segment 3 bases; nucleotides outside the gene matches: 5. The CDR3 covers 15 residues. The germline V gene has CDR1 LGHNT and CDR2 FRNRAP. The CDR3 spells CASGLAGPRYNEQFF. In nucleotides, the CDR3 is TGTGCTAGTGGTTTAGCGGGGCCACGCTACAATGAGCAGTTCTTC.